The 11 T cell receptor beta chains given below trace back to one sample, sequenced in a study of blood T cell repertoires in COVID-19. Profiling relied on immunoSEQ multiplex PCR, and the TCRdb table lists in-frame clones only, not all of them. Of about 48,000 clones in the sample, 86% are singletons; the top ten hold approximately 2.5%. Source material: peripheral blood. The receptors originated from a woman older than 75 with COVID-19, enrolled during active disease.

The chain carries TRBV3-1 (or the pseudogene TRBV3-2) and TRBJ1-3; D may be TRBD1 (6 bases). The V gene lost 4 bases and the J gene lost 0 bases, with 10 bases spanning the gap. There are 15 residues in the CDR3. CDR1 LGHDT and CDR2 YNNKEL come from the germline V gene (reference sequence). As DNA, the CDR3 is TGTGCCAGCAGCCCCCAGGGGACCTCTGGAAACACCATATATTTT. It encodes CASSPQGTSGNTIYF.

The genes are TRBV7-9 and TRBJ2-1; tentative D call: TRBD1 (5 bases). CDR1 is SEHNR and CDR2 is FQNEAQ in the germline V gene (reference sequence). V dropped 6 bases and J dropped 5 bases, with 17 bases sitting between them. This CDR3 has 15 residues. The chain's CDR3 is CASRQEGAQDNEQFF. The CDR3, as DNA: TGTGCCAGCAGGCAAGAAGGGGCTCAGGACAATGAGCAGTTCTTC.

The chain combines TRBV5-1 with TRBJ2-7; the match to TRBD2 covers 13 bases. The V segment lost 2 bases and the J segment 2 bases; nucleotides outside the gene matches: 1. Germline values: CDR1 SGHRS, CDR2 YFSETQ. This CDR3 region has 15 residues. The CDR3 region has the DNA TGCGCCAGCAGCTTAGGGACTAGCGGGGCCTACGAGCAGTACTTC. It translates to CASSLGTSGAYEQYF.

V usage is TRBV4-2 and J usage is TRBJ2-2; 13 bases align to TRBD2. Germline V gives CDR1 LGHNA, CDR2 YNFKEQ. The CDR3 is 16 amino acids. The V and J ends lost 0 bases and 6 bases, in that order; junction bases with no gene match: 1. The chain's CDR3 is CASSQETSGGAGELFF. The CDR3 DNA sequence: TGTGCCAGCAGCCAAGAAACTAGCGGGGGGGCCGGGGAGCTGTTTTTT.

V usage is TRBV5-1 and J usage is TRBJ1-5; D ambiguous. The CDR3 runs 15 residues. Germline V gene sequence: CDR1 SGHRS, CDR2 YFSETQ. Trimming left V 6 bases short and J 2 bases short, with 15 bases between. The CDR3 DNA is TGCGCCAGCAAATCTGGTGTCGGTGGCAATCAGCCCCAGCATTTT. It specifies CASKSGVGGNQPQHF.

J is TRBJ2-1 and V is TRBV11-3; 8 bases map to TRBD1. Looked up from germline, CDR1 is SGHNT and CDR2 is YENEEA. This CDR3 has 16 amino acids. Trimming at V came to 2 bases and at J to 6 bases, leaving 9 bases not matched to a gene. In DNA form, the CDR3 reads TGTGCCAGCAGCTTACTTTCGGGACAGGCCGTCAATGAGCAGTTCTTC. It specifies CASSLLSGQAVNEQFF.

The rearrangement uses TRBV7-9 and TRBJ2-1, with D maybe TRBD2 (6 bases). This CDR3 comprises 14 residues. V lost 0 bases to trimming and J lost 6 bases, with 9 bases between them. Germline CDR1 reads SEHNR; CDR2 reads FQNEAQ (reference sequence). The chain's CDR3 is CASSLAEGLNEQFF. Written as DNA, the CDR3 is TGTGCCAGCAGCTTAGCGGAGGGCCTCAATGAGCAGTTCTTC.

The chain is built from TRBV10-3 and TRBJ2-7, with 9 bases lining up with TRBD1. This CDR3 contains 13 residues. The V gene end was trimmed by 7 bases and the J gene end by 6 bases; junction bases not matched to a gene: 7. The germline gives CDR1 ENHRY, CDR2 SYGVKD. The CDR3 bases are TGTGCCATCAAGAATGGGGACAGGGTCGAGCAGTACTTC. Amino acid sequence: CAIKNGDRVEQYF.

The rearrangement uses TRBV19 and TRBJ1-5; D is possibly TRBD1 (6 bases). CDR3 length equals 13 residues. Trimming removed 9 bases at V and 6 bases at J, with 15 bases between. Germline V CDR1 and CDR2: LNHDA, SQIVND (reference sequence). In nucleotides, the CDR3 is TGTGCCAGGACGACAGGTCGGGGTCAGCCCCAGCATTTT. Its protein product is CARTTGRGQPQHF.

As concerns this clone: Its ends do not fully match the called genes, so a read error is possible. The J gene is TRBJ2-1, the V gene TRBV4-1; TRBD1 matches 8 bases. This CDR3 is built from 13 residues. In germline, CDR1 is MGHRA, CDR2 YSYEKL. CDR3 sequence (DNA): TGCGCCAGCAGCCAAGATCCCGGGACAGGTCAGGTCTTC. Protein: CASSQDPGTGQVF.

The chain recombines TRBV27 with TRBJ2-7, with TRBD1 matching 7 bases. V was clipped by 6 bases and J by 0 bases; unmatched bases: 11. Germline CDR1 MNHEY, CDR2 SMNVEV (reference sequence). This CDR3 is built from 16 residues. The CDR3 sequence is CASRGWDSQSSYEQYF. The CDR3, as DNA: TGTGCCAGCAGGGGTTGGGACAGCCAAAGCTCCTACGAGCAGTACTTC.